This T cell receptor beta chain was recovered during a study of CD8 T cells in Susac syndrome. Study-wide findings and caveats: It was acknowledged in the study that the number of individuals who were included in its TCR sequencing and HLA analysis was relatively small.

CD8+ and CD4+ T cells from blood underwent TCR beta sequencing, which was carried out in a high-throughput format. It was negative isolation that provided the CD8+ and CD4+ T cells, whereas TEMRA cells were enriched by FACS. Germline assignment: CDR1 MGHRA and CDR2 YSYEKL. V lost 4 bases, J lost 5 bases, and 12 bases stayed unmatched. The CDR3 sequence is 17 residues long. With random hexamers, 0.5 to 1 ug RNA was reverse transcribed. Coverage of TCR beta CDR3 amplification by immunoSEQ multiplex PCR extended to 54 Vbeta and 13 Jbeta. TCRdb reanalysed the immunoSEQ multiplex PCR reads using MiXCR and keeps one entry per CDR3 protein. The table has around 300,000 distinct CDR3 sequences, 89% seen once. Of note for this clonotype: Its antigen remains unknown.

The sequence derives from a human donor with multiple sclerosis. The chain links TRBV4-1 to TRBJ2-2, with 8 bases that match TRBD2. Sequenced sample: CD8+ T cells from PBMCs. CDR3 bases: TGCGCCAGCAGCCGCCGGGACGGGGGGGCGGGTACCGGGGAGCTGTTTTTT. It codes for CASSRRDGGAGTGELFF.